The T cell receptor (beta chain) described here comes from a study of blood T cell repertoires in COVID-19. Background on the study: Sites across the United States, Italy and Spain contributed samples from acute and convalescent COVID-19. The cDNA or gDNA used as material had been derived from T cells, B-cell-depleted T cells, or PBMCs.

This CDR3 is built from 14 residues. Per germline, CDR1 SGHVS and CDR2 FNYEAQ. V was pared by 5 bases and J by 3 bases, with 11 bases between. Authors' methods: Counts of nucleated cells, estimated from reference gene primer amplification, were obtained. TCRdb's table, derived via immunoSEQ multiplex PCR, lists solely in-frame clones and lacks some. V and J calls and clone size come straight from that table; D and trimming were deduced from the DNA. The sample lists 650,000 to 800,000 clones, 85% to 90% occurring once. What was sequenced was peripheral blood. The V call is TRBV7-6, the J call TRBJ2-1; no definite D call. The sequence was collected from a woman aged 18-35 years with acute or convalescent COVID-19. CDR3 DNA: TGTGCCAGCAGCCCCTTCGTCTTCTACAATGAGCAGTTCTTC. This encodes CASSPFVFYNEQFF.